The present T cell receptor (beta chain) was sequenced within a study of blood T cell repertoires in COVID-19. Study-wide context: COVID-19 samples from acute and convalescent phases originated in the United States, Italy and Spain. T cells, B-cell-depleted T cells, or PBMCs provided the cDNA or gDNA that served as material.

The count of this clone is one. Trimming cost V 3 bases and J 2 bases, with 9 bases left between them. The CDR3 spans 14 residues. Germline V gives CDR1 SGDLS, CDR2 YYNGEE. As originally analysed: Reference gene primer amplification in the assay estimated nucleated cell counts. Assay used: immunoSEQ multiplex PCR; TCRdb lists only in-frame clones, some missing. V and J calls and clone size are copied from that table; D and trimming were computed from the DNA. The repertoire holds 200,000 to 250,000 clones, with just over 90% as singletons. J is TRBJ2-1 and V is TRBV9, with D uncertain. Sequences were obtained from peripheral blood. This receptor was identified in a man between 25 and 39 years old with acute or convalescent COVID-19. CDR3 sequence reads: CASSEQSTYNEQFF. The CDR3 region has the DNA TGTGCCAGCAGCGAACAGTCTACCTACAATGAGCAGTTCTTC.